This TCR beta chain appears in the sequencing data of a study of cytomegalovirus exposure and HLA in healthy donors. About this clone: Its antigen is undetermined.

Study-level findings and limits: The productive fraction for most TCR beta V segments was about 87% or about 30% in an earlier analysis. For most TCR sequences rarity was the rule, although some public TCRs occurred in many donors. As a later analysis showed, a missense DCLRE1C variant was linked to trimming of TCR beta V- and J-genes.

13 Jbeta primers and 60 Vbeta primers were used for the PCR. The table came from immunoSEQ multiplex PCR; TCRdb's copy has only in-frame clones and leaves some out. The sample lists 170,000 or so clones, over 70% occurring once. The source material was PBMCs. The receptor's source is a man aged 35-49 years in good health and CMV-seronegative.

This CDR3 reads CASSRNVLGRGISTEAFF. The CDR3 coding sequence is TGTGCCAGCTCACGTAACGTTCTGGGGCGCGGGATATCCACTGAAGCTTTCTTT. This sequence joins TRBV18 and TRBJ1-1, with D tentatively TRBD1 (5 bases). This CDR3 comprises 18 residues. Between the trimmed V and J ends, which lost 4 bases and 4 bases, there was a span of 25 bases. The germline V gene has CDR1 KGHSH and CDR2 LQKENI.